The rows below give T cell receptor beta chains drawn from one sample of a study of cytomegalovirus exposure and HLA in healthy donors. The data were produced by immunoSEQ multiplex PCR, yet TCRdb's version contains in-frame clones alone and is incomplete. Of some 150,000 clones listed, about 80% are singletons. The specimen was PBMCs. The receptor set was obtained from a man under 40 in good health and CMV-seropositive. Each CDR3 is given with its conserved first and last residue. The D gene is left open where the match is weak.

d_gene | len | j_gene | v_gene | CDR3nt | CDR3aa
- | 15 | TRBJ2-4 | TRBV2 | TGTGCCAGCGTAGGGGTCGGTGAGGCCAAAAACATTCAGTACTTC | CASVGVGEAKNIQYF
- | 15 | TRBJ1-2 | TRBV6-5 | TGTGCCAGCAGTTACTCGCTGTCTTCAGGACAGAGCTACACCTTC | CASSYSLSSGQSYTF
TRBD1 | 14 | TRBJ1-1 | TRBV19 | TGTGCCAGTAGTGCTGGGACAGCGAACACTGAAGCTTTCTTT | CASSAGTANTEAFF
- | 11 | TRBJ2-2 | TRBV27 | TGTGCCAGCAGCTCAGCCGGGGAGCTGTTTTTT | CASSSAGELFF
TRBD2 | 15 | TRBJ2-4 | TRBV5-1 | TGCGCCAGCAGCTTGAGCGGGAGGGCCGAAGACATTCAGTACTTC | CASSLSGRAEDIQYF
TRBD2 | 16 | TRBJ2-3 | TRBV28 | TGTGCCAGCAGTTCGAGTCTAGCGGCCCGCACAGATACGCAGTATTTT | CASSSSLAARTDTQYF
- | 11 | TRBJ2-2 | TRBV7-9 | TGTGCCAGCAGCCTCGCCGGGGAGCTGTTTTTT | CASSLAGELFF
- | 14 | TRBJ2-7 | TRBV9 | TGTGCCAGCAGCCCGAGGACAGTTCCCTACGAGCAGTACTTC | CASSPRTVPYEQYF
- | 15 | TRBJ2-5 | TRBV9 | TGTGCCAGCAGCATCACCGCCGGGGTAGGTGAGACCCAGTACTTC | CASSITAGVGETQYF
- | 14 | TRBJ2-1 | TRBV7-8 | TGTGCCAGCAGCTTGTCGGTCCTTTACAATGAGCAGTTCTTC | CASSLSVLYNEQFF
- | 12 | TRBJ2-3 | TRBV7-9 | TGTGCCAGCAGCCCAGGGCCAGATACGCAGTATTTT | CASSPGPDTQYF
TRBD1 | 15 | TRBJ2-2 | TRBV27 | TGTGCCAGCAGTTCCACCGGGACAGCGACCGGGGAGCTGTTTTTT | CASSSTGTATGELFF
- | 14 | TRBJ2-1 | TRBV19 | TGTGCCAGTAGTGACGGACTCAGCCACAATGAGCAGTTCTTC | CASSDGLSHNEQFF
- | 12 | TRBJ1-1 | TRBV30 | TGTGCCTGGAGTTACGGACTGGGTGAGGCTTTCTTT | CAWSYGLGEAFF
- | 13 | TRBJ2-7 | TRBV27 | TGTGCCAGCACACCCCGACAGACACACGAGCAGTACTTC | CASTPRQTHEQYF
- | 12 | TRBJ2-1 | TRBV29-1 | TGCAGCGTGTTCGATGAGCGAAAGGAGCAGTTCTTC | CSVFDERKEQFF
- | 15 | TRBJ1-3 | TRBV7-9 | TGTGCCAGCAGCCGACAGGCGCAGCTCGGAAACACCATATATTTT | CASSRQAQLGNTIYF
- | 14 | TRBJ2-5 | TRBV9 | TGTGCCAGCAGCGTAGGAGGGCTTATTGAGACCCAGTACTTC | CASSVGGLIETQYF
- | 17 | TRBJ2-1 | TRBV18 | TGTGCCAGCTCCCTATACGGGACACCAGTACCGGACAATGAGCAGTTCTTC | CASSLYGTPVPDNEQFF
- | 13 | TRBJ2-1 | TRBV5-4 | TGTGCCAGCAGCTTGGTCGGAGGGGGCGAGCAGTTCTTC | CASSLVGGGEQFF
TRBD2 | 15 | TRBJ2-5 | TRBV28 | TGTGCCAGCAGCGCAGCCTGGGCGGGGGTGGAGACCCAGTACTTC | CASSAAWAGVETQYF
TRBD1 | 12 | TRBJ1-2 | TRBV30 | TGTGCCTGGGCACAGGGGGCGCCGGGCTACACCTTC | CAWAQGAPGYTF
- | 14 | TRBJ1-1 | TRBV28 | TGTGCCAGCAGTTTGGGACGCGGGGACACTGAAGCTTTCTTT | CASSLGRGDTEAFF
- | 16 | TRBJ2-6 | TRBV5-4 | TGTGCCAGCAGCTTGGACTTCTTCTCTGGGGCCAACGTCCTGACTTTC | CASSLDFFSGANVLTF